These 8 T cell receptor beta chains were all obtained from the same sample, sequenced in a study of T cells after yellow fever vaccination. One entry per CDR3 protein results from TCRdb running MiXCR on the 5' RACE reads. The sample lists 300,000 to 400,000 distinct CDR3 sequences; roughly 8% were seen once. The input for sequencing was PBMCs, taken approximately 47 days after the first yellow fever vaccination. These receptors came from a man aged 18 to 35 who received the YFV17D yellow fever vaccine.

This clonotype was seen many times. CDR3 coding DNA: TGTGCCGGACGAGCCGGGACAGGGGCTGGAAACACCATATATTTT. Residues: CAGRAGTGAGNTIYF. The chain recombines TRBV2 with TRBJ1-3; the match to TRBD1 covers 10 bases. The CDR3 has 15 residues. Germline-derived CDR1 and CDR2 are SNHLY and FYNNEI. V dropped 11 bases and J dropped 2; count of bases not matched to a gene: 9.

The V gene is TRBV7-7, the J gene TRBJ2-3; TRBD2 aligns across 10 bases. The ends lost 5 bases at V and 3 bases at J; junction bases unmatched: 5. Germline V gene data show CDR1 as SSHAT and CDR2 as FNYEAQ (reference sequence). The CDR3 spans 15 residues. The DNA of the CDR3 is TGTGCCAGCAGCCGGACTAGCGGCGAGACAGATACGCAGTATTTT. It codes for CASSRTSGETDTQYF. The entire variable domain, with the rest obtained from reference TRBV7-7 and TRBJ2-3, is as follows: GAGVSQSPRYKVTKRGQDVTLRCDPISSHATLYWYQQALGQGPEFLTYFNYEAQPDKSGLPSDRFSAERPEGSISTLTIQRTEQRDSAMYRCASSRTSGETDTQYFGPGTRLTVL.

This clonotype was counted only a few times. V is TRBV12-3 or TRBV12-4 and J is TRBJ1-2; TRBD1 is a possible D gene (6 bases). The CDR3 runs 13 residues. V shed 6 bases and J shed 4 bases, with 12 bases lying between them. Here the CDR3 DNA reads TGTGCCAGCAGCCAACAGGGAGGCTATGGCTACACCTTC. Its protein product is CASSQQGGYGYTF.

This clonotype was seen a few times. The chain joins TRBV14 to TRBJ2-5; D is undetermined. The CDR3 runs to 14 residues. Between the trimmed V and J ends, which lost 1 base and 2 bases, there was a span of 8 bases. Germline CDR1 is SGHDN and CDR2 is FVKESK. In nucleotides, the CDR3 is TGTGCCAGCAGCCAAGGAAGCCTTCAAGAGACCCAGTACTTC. This sequence encodes CASSQGSLQETQYF.

This clonotype showed up just a few times. The chain recombines TRBV13 with TRBJ1-1; weak D call: TRBD1 (6 bases). V shed 4 bases and J shed 5 bases, with 17 bases lying between them. The CDR3 is 15 residues long. Germline lookup yields CDR1 PRHDT and CDR2 FYEKMQ (reference sequence). CDR3 coding DNA: TGTGCCAGCAGCTGGGGGGGCGGGGAAGGGACTGAAGCTTTCTTT. Protein sequence: CASSWGGGEGTEAFF.

This clonotype was observed a few times. V usage is TRBV12-3 or TRBV12-4 and J usage is TRBJ2-3; D not certain. V dropped 5 bases and J dropped 9 bases, with 21 bases sitting between them. The CDR3 spans 15 residues. This chain's CDR3 is CASSPGPLLKGTQYF. The CDR3 region has the DNA TGTGCCAGCAGTCCCGGACCTCTTTTGAAGGGAACGCAGTATTTT.

This clonotype was counted many times. The CDR3 protein is CASSQINGYSGQFF. In nucleotides, the CDR3 is TGCGCCAGCAGCCAAATTAATGGGTATAGTGGGCAGTTCTTC. The chain has TRBV4-3 and TRBJ2-1; D remains ambiguous. CDR1 is LGHNA, CDR2 YSLEER, per germline. Trimming shortened V by 2 bases and J by 12 bases, and 17 bases separated the two germline ends. CDR3 size: 14 residues.

The V and J genes are TRBV19 and TRBJ2-7, with 9 bases aligning to TRBD1. CDR1 is LNHDA, CDR2 SQIVND, per germline (reference sequence). There are 14 residues in the CDR3. J lost 2 bases, V lost 7 bases, and 6 bases had no gene match. CDR3 coding DNA: TGTGCCAGTAAGCGGGACAGGGATACCTACGAGCAGTACTTC. Its protein product is CASKRDRDTYEQYF.